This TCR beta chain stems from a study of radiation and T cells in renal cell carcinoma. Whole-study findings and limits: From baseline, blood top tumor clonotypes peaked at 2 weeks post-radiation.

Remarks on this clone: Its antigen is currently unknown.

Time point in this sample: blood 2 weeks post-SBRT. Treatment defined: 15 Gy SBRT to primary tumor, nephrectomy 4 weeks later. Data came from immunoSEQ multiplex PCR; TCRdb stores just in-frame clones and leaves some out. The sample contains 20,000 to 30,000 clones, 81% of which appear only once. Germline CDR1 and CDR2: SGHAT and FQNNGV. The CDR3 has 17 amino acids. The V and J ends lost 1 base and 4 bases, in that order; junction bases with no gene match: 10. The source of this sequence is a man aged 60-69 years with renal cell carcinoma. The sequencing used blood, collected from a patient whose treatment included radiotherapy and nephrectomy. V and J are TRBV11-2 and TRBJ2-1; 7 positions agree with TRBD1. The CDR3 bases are TGTGCCAGCAGCTTAGGTCCCCGACAGGGACCTTACAATGAGCAGTTCTTC. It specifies CASSLGPRQGPYNEQFF.